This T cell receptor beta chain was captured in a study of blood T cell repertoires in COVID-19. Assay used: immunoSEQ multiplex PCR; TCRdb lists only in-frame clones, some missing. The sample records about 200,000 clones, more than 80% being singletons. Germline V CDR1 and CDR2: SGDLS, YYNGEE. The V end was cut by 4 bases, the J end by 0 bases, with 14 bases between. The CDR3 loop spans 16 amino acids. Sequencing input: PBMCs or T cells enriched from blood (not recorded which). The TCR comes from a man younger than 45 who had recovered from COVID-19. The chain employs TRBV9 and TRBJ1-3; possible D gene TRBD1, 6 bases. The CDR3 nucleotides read TGTGCCAGCAGCCCAAGGGACATGCCCTCTGGAAACACCATATATTTT. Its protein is CASSPRDMPSGNTIYF.